This T cell receptor (beta chain) was identified during a study of blood T cell repertoires in COVID-19. Background on the study: The analysed material was cDNA or gDNA that came from T cells, B-cell-depleted T cells, or PBMCs.

Authors' methods: Amplification from reference gene primers served as the basis for estimated nucleated cell counts. Clones were sequenced by immunoSEQ multiplex PCR, and TCRdb holds only the in-frame ones, with some missing. The D gene and trimming were derived from the DNA, and the V and J assignments and clone size from that table. The sample holds about 370,000 clones, around 87% seen once. Sequenced sample: peripheral blood. The clonotype comes from a man aged 18-30 years with active or convalescent COVID-19.

Here the CDR3 reads CASSPQRDGYTGELFF. CDR3 nucleotide sequence: TGTGCCAGCAGCCCCCAGAGGGATGGGTACACCGGGGAGCTGTTTTTT. The chain carries TRBV7-3 and TRBJ2-2, with a weak D call TRBD2 (5 bases). V gave up 5 bases and J gave up 3 bases, with 16 bases separating them. This CDR3 spans 16 amino acids. Germline loops: CDR1 SGHTA, CDR2 FQGTGA.